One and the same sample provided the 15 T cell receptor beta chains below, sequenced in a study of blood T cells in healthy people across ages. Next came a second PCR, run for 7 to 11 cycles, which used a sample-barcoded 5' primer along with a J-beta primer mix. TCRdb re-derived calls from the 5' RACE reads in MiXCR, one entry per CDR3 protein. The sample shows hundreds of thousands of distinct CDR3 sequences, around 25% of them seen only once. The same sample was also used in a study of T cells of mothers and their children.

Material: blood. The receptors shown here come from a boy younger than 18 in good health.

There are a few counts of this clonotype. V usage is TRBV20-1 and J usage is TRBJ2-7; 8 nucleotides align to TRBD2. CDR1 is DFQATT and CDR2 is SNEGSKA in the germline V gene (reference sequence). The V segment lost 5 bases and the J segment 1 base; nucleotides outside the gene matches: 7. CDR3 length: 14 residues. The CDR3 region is CSARTSGSSYEQYF. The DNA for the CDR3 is TGCAGTGCTCGAACTAGCGGATCATCCTACGAGCAGTACTTC.

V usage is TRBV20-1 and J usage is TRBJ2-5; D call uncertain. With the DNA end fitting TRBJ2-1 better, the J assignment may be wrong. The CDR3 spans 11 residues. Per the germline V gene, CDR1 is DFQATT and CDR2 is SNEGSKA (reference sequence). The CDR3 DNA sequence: TGCAGTGCTCCTACGTGGAATGAGCAGTTCTTC. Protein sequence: CSAPTWNEQFF.

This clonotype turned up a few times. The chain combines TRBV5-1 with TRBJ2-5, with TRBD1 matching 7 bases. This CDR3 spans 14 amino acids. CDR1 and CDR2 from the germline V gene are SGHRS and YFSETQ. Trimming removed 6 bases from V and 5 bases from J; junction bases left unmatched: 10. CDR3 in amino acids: CASTGTASRETQYF. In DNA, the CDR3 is TGCGCCAGCACCGGGACAGCCTCCCGGGAGACCCAGTACTTC.

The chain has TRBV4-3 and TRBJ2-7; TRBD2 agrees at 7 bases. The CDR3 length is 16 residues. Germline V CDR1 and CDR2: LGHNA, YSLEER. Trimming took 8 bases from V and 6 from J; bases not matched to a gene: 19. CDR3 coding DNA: TGCGCCAGCTCCCCATCCGCAGCGGGGCCAGCCCCCGAGCAGTACTTC. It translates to CASSPSAAGPAPEQYF.

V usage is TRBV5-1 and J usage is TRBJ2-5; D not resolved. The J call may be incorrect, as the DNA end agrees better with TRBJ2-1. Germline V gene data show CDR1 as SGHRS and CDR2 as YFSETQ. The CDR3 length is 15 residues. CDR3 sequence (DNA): TGCGCCAACAGATTGGGGATAATCGGAAGGGATGAGCAGTTCTTC. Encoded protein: CANRLGIIGRDEQFF.

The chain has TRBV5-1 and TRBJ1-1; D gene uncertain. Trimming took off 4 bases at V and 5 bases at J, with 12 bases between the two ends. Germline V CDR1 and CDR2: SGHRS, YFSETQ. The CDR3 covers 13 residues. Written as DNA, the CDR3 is TGCGCCAGCAGCAGTCCCACGGGAACTGAAGCTTTCTTT. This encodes CASSSPTGTEAFF.

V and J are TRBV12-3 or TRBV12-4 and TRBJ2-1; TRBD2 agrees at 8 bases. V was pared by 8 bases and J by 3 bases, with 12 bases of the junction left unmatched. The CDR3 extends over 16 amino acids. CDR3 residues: CASGDSREGHYNEQFF. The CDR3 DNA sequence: TGTGCCAGCGGCGACAGTCGGGAGGGCCACTACAATGAGCAGTTCTTC.

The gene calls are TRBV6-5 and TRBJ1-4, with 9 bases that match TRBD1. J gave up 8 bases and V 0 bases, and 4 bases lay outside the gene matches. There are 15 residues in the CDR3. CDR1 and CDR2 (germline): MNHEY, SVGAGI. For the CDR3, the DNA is TGTGCCAGCAGTTACTCGAACAGGGGGCAAGAAAAACTGTTTTTT. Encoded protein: CASSYSNRGQEKLFF.

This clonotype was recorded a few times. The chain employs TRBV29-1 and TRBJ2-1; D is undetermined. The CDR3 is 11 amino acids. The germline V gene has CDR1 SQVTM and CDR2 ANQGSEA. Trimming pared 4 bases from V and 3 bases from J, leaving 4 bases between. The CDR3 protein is CSVADYNEQFF. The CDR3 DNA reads TGCAGCGTTGCTGACTACAATGAGCAGTTCTTC.

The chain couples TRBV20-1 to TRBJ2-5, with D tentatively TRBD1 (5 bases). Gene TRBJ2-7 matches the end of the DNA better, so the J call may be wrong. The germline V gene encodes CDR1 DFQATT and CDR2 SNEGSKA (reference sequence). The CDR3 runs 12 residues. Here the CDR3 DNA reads TGCAGTGCTAGAATCGACAGATACGAGCAGTACTTC. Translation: CSARIDRYEQYF.

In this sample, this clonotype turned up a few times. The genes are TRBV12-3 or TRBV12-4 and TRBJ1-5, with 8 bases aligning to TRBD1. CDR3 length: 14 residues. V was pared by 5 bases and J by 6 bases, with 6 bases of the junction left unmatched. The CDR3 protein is CASSKDREGQPQHF. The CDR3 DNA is TGTGCCAGCAGTAAGGACAGGGAGGGTCAGCCCCAGCATTTT.

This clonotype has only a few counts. CDR3 residues: CSARVGLEQFF. CDR3 in DNA: TGCAGTGCTAGGGTGGGGTTAGAGCAGTTCTTC. The rearrangement joins TRBV20-1 to TRBJ2-1, with no clear D. Germline values: CDR1 DFQATT, CDR2 SNEGSKA (reference sequence). This CDR3 spans 11 amino acids. The V and J ends lost 3 bases and 10 bases respectively, with 10 bases between them.

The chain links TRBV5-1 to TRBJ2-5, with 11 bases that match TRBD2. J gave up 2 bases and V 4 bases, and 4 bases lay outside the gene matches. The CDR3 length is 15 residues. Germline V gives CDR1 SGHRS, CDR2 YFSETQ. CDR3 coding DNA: TGCGCCAGCAGCCGACTAGCGGGAAGGCAAGAGACCCAGTACTTC. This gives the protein CASSRLAGRQETQYF.

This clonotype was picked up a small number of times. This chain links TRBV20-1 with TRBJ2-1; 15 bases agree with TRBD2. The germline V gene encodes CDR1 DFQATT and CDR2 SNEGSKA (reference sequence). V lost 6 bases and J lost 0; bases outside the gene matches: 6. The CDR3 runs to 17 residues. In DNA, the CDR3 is TGCAGTGCCTTCGGACTAGCGGGGGGGGGCTCCTACAATGAGCAGTTCTTC. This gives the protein CSAFGLAGGGSYNEQFF.

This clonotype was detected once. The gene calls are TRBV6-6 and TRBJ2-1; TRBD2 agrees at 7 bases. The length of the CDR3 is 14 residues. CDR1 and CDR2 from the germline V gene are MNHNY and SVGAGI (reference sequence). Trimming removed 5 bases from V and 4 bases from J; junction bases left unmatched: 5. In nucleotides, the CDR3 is TGTGCCAGCAGTGGACTAGGACCGTACAATGAGCAGTTCTTC. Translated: CASSGLGPYNEQFF.